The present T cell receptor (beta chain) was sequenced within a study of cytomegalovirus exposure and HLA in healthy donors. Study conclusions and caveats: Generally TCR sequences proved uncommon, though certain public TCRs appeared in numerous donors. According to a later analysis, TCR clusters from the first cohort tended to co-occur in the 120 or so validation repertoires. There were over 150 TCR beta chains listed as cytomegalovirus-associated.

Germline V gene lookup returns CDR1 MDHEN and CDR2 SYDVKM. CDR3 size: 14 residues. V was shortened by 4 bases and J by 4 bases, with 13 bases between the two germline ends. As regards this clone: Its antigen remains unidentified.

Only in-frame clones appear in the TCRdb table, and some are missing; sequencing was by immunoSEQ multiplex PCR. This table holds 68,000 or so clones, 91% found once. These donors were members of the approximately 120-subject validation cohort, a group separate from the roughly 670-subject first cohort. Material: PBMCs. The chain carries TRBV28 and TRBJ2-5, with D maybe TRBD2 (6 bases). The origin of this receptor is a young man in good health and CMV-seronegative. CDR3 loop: CASSSPPGVETQYF. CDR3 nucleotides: TGTGCCAGCAGTTCCCCCCCGGGAGTAGAGACCCAGTACTTC.